The 7 T cell receptor beta chains below all came from one sample that was sequenced in a study of Ad26.COV2.S vaccination and SARS-CoV-2 variants. The repertoire was sequenced with immunoSEQ multiplex PCR; TCRdb's copy has only in-frame clones and lacks some. The sample includes some 480,000 clones, around 85% of them seen just once. Treatment indicated: roughly 20 received Ad26.COV2.S at low or high dose, single or two shots; about 5 received placebo; per-sample allocation not given. Specimens were obtained on day 63 following the first vaccine or placebo injection. The material sequenced was peripheral blood, taken in a trial of Ad26.COV2.S vaccine versus placebo. Source of these receptors: a person between 18 and 65 years old who received the Ad26.COV2.S COVID-19 vaccine or a placebo.

V usage is TRBV15 and J usage is TRBJ2-2, with D perhaps matching TRBD2 (6 bases). CDR3 length: 16 amino acids. The ends were cut back, 1 base at V and 4 bases at J, with 13 bases in the middle. CDR1 and CDR2 (germline): LNHNV, YYDKDF (reference sequence). This CDR3 reads CATSRGGTAITGELFF. The CDR3 bases are TGTGCCACCAGCAGAGGGGGGACTGCAATCACCGGGGAGCTGTTTTTT.

About this clone itself: Germline and junction disagree at one end, which may indicate a read error. The genes are TRBV9 and TRBJ1-5; D is ambiguous. The CDR3 is made up of 16 amino acids. Germline values: CDR1 SGDLS, CDR2 YYNGEE. The CDR3 DNA is TGTGCCAGCAGCGTAGTCGGGGTGGAATCTAATCGGCCCCAGCATTTT. Translated: CASSVVGVESNRPQHF.

The V gene is TRBV30, the J gene TRBJ2-7; 8 bases agree with TRBD2. Germline-derived CDR1 and CDR2 are GTSNPN and SVGIG (reference sequence). The CDR3 loop spans 13 amino acids. The V and J ends lost 3 bases and 1 base, in that order; junction bases with no gene match: 2. CDR3 coding DNA: TGTGCCTGGAGAATAGCGGGATCCTACGAGCAGTACTTC. This gives the protein CAWRIAGSYEQYF. The whole variable domain, remainder taken from reference TRBV30 and TRBJ2-7, is SQTIHQWPATLVQPVGSPLSLECTVEGTSNPNLYWYRQAAGRGLQLLFYSVGIGQISSEVPQNLSASRPQDRQFILSSKKLLLSDSGFYLCAWRIAGSYEQYFGPGTRLTVT.

This chain links TRBV6-2 or TRBV6-3 with TRBJ2-1; tentative D call: TRBD2 (5 bases). This CDR3 is built from 15 residues. Germline CDR1 is MNHEY and CDR2 is SVGEGT. V lost 4 bases, J lost 0 bases, and 10 bases lay in between. The CDR3 sequence: CASSFGGSSYNEQFF. CDR3 DNA sequence: TGTGCCAGCAGTTTTGGTGGGAGCTCCTACAATGAGCAGTTCTTC.

This chain uses TRBV10-2 with TRBJ2-1, with no clear D. This CDR3 has 14 amino acids. CDR1 is WSHSY, CDR2 SAAADI, per germline. The germline V and J ends were trimmed by 6 bases and 6 bases, with 15 bases remaining between them. The CDR3 nucleotides are TGCGCCAGCAGCGTACGGTCCCAGGCCAATGAGCAGTTCTTC. Translating gives CASSVRSQANEQFF.

This chain joins TRBV3-1 (or the pseudogene TRBV3-2) and TRBJ2-7; D remains ambiguous. Germline lookup yields CDR1 LGHDT and CDR2 YNNKEL (reference sequence). This CDR3 is built from 14 residues. Trimming pared 2 bases from V and 0 bases from J, leaving 8 bases between. The CDR3 DNA reads TGTGCCAGCAGCCAATTCGTAGGCTCCTACGAGCAGTACTTC. Translated, it gives CASSQFVGSYEQYF.

The chain joins TRBV27 to TRBJ2-5; 8 bases are shared with TRBD2. Germline values: CDR1 MNHEY, CDR2 SMNVEV (reference sequence). CDR3 length: 15 amino acids. Losses at the gene ends were 3 bases for V and 4 bases for J; bases not matched to a gene: 7. CDR3 protein: CASSFSKAGGETQYF. For the CDR3, the DNA is TGTGCCAGCAGTTTTAGTAAGGCGGGAGGAGAGACCCAGTACTTC.